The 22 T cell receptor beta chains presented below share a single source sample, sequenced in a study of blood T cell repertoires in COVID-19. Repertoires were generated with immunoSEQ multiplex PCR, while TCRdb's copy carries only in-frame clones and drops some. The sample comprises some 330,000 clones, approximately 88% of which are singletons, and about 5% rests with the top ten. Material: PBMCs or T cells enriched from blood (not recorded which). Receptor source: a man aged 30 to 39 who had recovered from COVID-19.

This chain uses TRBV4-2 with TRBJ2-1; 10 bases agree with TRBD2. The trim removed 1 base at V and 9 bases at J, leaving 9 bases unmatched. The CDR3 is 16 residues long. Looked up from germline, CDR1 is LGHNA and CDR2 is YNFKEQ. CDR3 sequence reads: CASSQASGTSVSEQFF. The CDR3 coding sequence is TGTGCCAGCAGCCAAGCCTCGGGGACTAGCGTTTCTGAGCAGTTCTTC.

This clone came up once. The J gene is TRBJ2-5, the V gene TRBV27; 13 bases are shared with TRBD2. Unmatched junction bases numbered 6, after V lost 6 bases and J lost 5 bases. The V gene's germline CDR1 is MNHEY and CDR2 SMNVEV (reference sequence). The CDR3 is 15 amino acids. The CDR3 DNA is TGTGCCAGCAGACCGGGACTAGCGGGGTACGAGACCCAGTACTTC. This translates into CASRPGLAGYETQYF.

The DNA for the CDR3 is TGTGCCAGCAGCTTGGGACGACTAGCGGGGGTCAGCAATGAGCAGTTCTTC. As protein: CASSLGRLAGVSNEQFF. The chain recombines TRBV7-9 with TRBJ2-1; 12 nucleotides match TRBD2. The V gene's germline CDR1 is SEHNR and CDR2 FQNEAQ (reference sequence). J was trimmed by 6 bases and V by 3 bases; bases with no gene match: 9. This CDR3 spans 17 amino acids.

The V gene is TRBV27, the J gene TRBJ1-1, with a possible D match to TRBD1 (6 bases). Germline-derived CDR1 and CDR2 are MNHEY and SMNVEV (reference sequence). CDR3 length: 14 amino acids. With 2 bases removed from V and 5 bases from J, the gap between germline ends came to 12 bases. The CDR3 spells CASSLVAGTTEAFF. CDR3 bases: TGTGCCAGCAGTTTAGTCGCAGGGACAACTGAAGCTTTCTTT.

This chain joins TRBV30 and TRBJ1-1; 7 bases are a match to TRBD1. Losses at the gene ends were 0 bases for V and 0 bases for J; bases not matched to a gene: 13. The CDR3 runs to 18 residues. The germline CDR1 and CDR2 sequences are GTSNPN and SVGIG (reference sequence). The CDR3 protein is CAWSVAKYNRGMNTEAFF. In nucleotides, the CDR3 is TGTGCCTGGAGTGTCGCGAAGTACAACAGGGGAATGAACACTGAAGCTTTCTTT. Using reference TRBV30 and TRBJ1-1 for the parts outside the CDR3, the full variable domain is SQTIHQWPATLVQPVGSPLSLECTVEGTSNPNLYWYRQAAGRGLQLLFYSVGIGQISSEVPQNLSASRPQDRQFILSSKKLLLSDSGFYLCAWSVAKYNRGMNTEAFFGQGTRLTVV.

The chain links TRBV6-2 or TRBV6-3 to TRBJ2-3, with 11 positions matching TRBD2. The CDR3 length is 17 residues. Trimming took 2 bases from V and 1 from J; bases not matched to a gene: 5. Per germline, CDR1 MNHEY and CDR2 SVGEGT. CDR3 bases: TGTGCCAGCAGTTACCGCCCGACTAGCGGGGGCACAGATACGCAGTATTTT. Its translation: CASSYRPTSGGTDTQYF.

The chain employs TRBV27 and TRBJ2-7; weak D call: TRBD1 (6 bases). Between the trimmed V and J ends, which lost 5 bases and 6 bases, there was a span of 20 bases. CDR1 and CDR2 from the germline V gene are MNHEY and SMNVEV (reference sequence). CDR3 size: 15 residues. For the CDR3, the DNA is TGTGCCAGCAGTCCTACCACAGGGCCCTTGGGCGAGCAGTACTTC. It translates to CASSPTTGPLGEQYF.

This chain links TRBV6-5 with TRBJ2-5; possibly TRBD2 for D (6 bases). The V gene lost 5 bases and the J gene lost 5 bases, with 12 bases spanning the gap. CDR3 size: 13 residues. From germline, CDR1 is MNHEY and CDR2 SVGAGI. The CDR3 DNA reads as TGTGCCAGCAGTCGACTAGTTTCCGAGACCCAGTACTTC. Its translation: CASSRLVSETQYF.

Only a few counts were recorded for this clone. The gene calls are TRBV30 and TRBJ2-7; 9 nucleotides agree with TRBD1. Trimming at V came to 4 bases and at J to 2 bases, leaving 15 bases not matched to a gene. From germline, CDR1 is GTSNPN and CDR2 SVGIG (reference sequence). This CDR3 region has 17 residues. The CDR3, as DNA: TGTGCCTGGACCGGACCCGTCTGGGGACAGGGTCCCTACGAGCAGTACTTC. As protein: CAWTGPVWGQGPYEQYF.

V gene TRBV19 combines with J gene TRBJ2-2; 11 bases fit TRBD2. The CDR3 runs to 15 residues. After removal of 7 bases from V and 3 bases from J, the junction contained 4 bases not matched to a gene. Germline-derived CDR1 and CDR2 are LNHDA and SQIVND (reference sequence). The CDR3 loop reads CASTPGLADTGELFF. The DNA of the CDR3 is TGTGCCAGTACCCCGGGACTAGCGGACACCGGGGAGCTGTTTTTT.

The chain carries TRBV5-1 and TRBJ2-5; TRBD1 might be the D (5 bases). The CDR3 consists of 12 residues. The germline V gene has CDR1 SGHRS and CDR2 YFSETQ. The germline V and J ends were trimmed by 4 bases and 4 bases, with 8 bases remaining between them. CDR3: CASSKRGETQYF. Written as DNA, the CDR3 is TGCGCCAGCAGCAAAAGGGGAGAGACCCAGTACTTC.

CDR3 sequence reads: CASSFSDRANTEAFF. CDR3 in DNA: TGTGCCAGCAGTTTCTCAGACAGGGCGAACACTGAAGCTTTCTTT. This chain joins TRBV6-6 and TRBJ1-1; 7 bases fit TRBD1. This CDR3 is built from 15 residues. The germline V gene has CDR1 MNHNY and CDR2 SVGAGI (reference sequence). With V trimmed by 4 bases and J by 1 base, 6 bases remained unmatched.

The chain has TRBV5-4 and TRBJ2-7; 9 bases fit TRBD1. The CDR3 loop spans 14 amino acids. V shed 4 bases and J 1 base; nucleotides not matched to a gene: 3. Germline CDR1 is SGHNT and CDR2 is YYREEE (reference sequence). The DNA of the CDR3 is TGTGCCAGCAGCCGGGGACAGGGTTCCTACGAGCAGTACTTC. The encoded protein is CASSRGQGSYEQYF.

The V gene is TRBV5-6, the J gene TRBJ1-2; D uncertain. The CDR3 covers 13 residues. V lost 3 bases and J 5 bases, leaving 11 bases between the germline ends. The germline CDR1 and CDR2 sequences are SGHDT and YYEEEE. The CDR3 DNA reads TGTGCCAGCAGCTACGACACCTTATATGGCTACACCTTC. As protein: CASSYDTLYGYTF.

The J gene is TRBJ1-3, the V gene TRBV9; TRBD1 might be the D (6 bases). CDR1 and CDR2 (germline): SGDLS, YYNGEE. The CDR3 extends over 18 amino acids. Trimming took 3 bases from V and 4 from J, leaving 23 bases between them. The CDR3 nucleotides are TGTGCCAGCAGCGCAAACCGGGACACTCTCTTAGTGGGAAACACCATATATTTT. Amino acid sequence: CASSANRDTLLVGNTIYF.

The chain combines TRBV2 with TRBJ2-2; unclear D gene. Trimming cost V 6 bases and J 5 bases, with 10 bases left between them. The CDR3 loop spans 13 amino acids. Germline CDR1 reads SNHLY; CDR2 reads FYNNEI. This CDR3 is CASSLRRTGELFF. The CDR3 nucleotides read TGTGCCAGCAGCCTAAGGCGGACCGGGGAGCTGTTTTTT.

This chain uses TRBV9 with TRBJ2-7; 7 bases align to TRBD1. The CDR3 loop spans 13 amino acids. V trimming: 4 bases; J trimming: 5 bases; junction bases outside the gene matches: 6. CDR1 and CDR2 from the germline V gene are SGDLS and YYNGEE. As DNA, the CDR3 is TGTGCCAGCAGCCCACAGGGGCTTCACGAGCAGTACTTC. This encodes CASSPQGLHEQYF. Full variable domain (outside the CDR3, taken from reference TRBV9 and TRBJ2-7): DSGVTQTPKHLITATGQRVTLRCSPRSGDLSVYWYQQSLDQGLQFLIQYYNGEERAKGNILERFSAQQFPDLHSELNLSSLELGDSALYFCASSPQGLHEQYFGPGTRLTVT.

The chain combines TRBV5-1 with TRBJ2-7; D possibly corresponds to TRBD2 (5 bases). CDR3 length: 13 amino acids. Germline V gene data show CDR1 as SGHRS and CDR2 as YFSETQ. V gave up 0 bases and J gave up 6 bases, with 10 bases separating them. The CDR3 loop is CASSLVVRAEQYF. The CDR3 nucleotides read TGCGCCAGCAGCTTGGTAGTGCGGGCCGAGCAGTACTTC. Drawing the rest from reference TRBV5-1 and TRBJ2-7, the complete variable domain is KAGVTQTPRYLIKTRGQQVTLSCSPISGHRSVSWYQQTPGQGLQFLFEYFSETQRNKGNFPGRFSGRQFSNSRSEMNVSTLELGDSALYLCASSLVVRAEQYFGPGTRLTVT.

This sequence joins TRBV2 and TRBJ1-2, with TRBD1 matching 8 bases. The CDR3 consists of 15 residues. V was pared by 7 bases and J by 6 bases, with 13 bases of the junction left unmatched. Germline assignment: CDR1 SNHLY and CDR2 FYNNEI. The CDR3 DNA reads TGTGCCAGCAACCTCCTTGACAGGGGAAGAAATGGCTACACCTTC. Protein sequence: CASNLLDRGRNGYTF.

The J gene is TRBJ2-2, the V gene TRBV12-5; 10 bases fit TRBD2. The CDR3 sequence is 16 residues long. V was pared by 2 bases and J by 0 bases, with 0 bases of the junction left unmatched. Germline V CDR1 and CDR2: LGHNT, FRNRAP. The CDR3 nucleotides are TGTGCTAGTGGTTTGACTAGCGGGGCGAACACCGGGGAGCTGTTTTTT. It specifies CASGLTSGANTGELFF.

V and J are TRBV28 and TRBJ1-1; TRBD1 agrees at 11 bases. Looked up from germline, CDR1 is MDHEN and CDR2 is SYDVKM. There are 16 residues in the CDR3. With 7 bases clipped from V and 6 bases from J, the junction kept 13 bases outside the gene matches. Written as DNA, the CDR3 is TGTGCCAGCATCCTATGGGGGGGGACAGGGGGACCTGAAGCTTTCTTT. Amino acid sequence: CASILWGGTGGPEAFF.

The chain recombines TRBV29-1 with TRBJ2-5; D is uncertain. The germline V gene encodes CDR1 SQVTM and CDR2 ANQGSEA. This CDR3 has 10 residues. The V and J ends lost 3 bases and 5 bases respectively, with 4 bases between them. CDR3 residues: CSVDIETQYF. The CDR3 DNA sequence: TGCAGCGTTGATATCGAGACCCAGTACTTC.